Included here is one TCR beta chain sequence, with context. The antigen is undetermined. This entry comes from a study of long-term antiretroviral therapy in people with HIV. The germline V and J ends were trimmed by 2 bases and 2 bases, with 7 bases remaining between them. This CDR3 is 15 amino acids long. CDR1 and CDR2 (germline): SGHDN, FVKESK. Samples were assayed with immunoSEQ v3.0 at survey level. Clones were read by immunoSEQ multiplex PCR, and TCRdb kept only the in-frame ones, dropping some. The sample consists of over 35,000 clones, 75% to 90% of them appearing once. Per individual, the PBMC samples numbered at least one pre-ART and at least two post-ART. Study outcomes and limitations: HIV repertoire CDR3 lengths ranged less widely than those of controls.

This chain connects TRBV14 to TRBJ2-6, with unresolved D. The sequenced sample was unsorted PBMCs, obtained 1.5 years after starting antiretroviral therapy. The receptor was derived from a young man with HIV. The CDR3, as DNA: TGTGCCAGCAGCCAATGGCAGGCTGGGGCCAACGTCCTGACTTTC. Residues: CASSQWQAGANVLTF.